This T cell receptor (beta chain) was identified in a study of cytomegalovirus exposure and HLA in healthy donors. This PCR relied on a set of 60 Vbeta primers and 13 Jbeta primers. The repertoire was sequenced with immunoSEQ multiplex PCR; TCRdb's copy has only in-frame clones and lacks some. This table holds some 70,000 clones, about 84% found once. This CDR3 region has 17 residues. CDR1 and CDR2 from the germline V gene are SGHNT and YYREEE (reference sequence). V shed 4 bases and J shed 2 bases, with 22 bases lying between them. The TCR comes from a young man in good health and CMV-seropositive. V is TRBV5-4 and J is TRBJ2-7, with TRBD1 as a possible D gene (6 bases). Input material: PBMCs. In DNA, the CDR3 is TGTGCCAGCAGCACCCAGGTAGGGGGTAATCTCCCCTACGAGCAGTACTTC. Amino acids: CASSTQVGGNLPYEQYF.